Included here is one TCR beta chain sequence, with context. Seattle researchers signed up patients amid active infection and tracked them longitudinally. This specimen comes from a study of blood T cell repertoires in COVID-19. About the research overall: The United States, Italy and Spain provided the acute and convalescent COVID-19 samples.

In the authors' methods: Amplification of reference gene primers provided the estimated nucleated cell counts. The assay was immunoSEQ multiplex PCR, and TCRdb's table has in-frame clones only and misses some. Clone size and V and J calls were adopted from that table, with D and trimming inferred from the DNA. This sample carries around 150,000 clones, 92% of them seen once, and the ten largest clones take nearly 5%. The CDR3 consists of 16 residues. In germline, CDR1 is MDHEN, CDR2 SYDVKM. With 6 bases clipped from V and 5 bases from J, the junction kept 12 bases outside the gene matches. V gene TRBV28 combines with J gene TRBJ1-4, with 7 bases fitting TRBD1. The source material was peripheral blood. This sequence originates from a man aged 25 to 40 with COVID-19, enrolled during active disease. As DNA, the CDR3 is TGTGCCAGCAGCCGATCGACAGGGAAGGGAAATGAAAAACTGTTTTTT. Protein product: CASSRSTGKGNEKLFF.